The 6 T cell receptor beta chains given below trace back to one sample, sequenced in a study of blood T cells in healthy people across ages. For the second PCR, which ran for about 7 to 12 cycles, a sample-barcoded 5' primer and a J-beta primer mix were used. TCRdb reanalysed the 5' RACE reads using MiXCR and keeps one entry per CDR3 protein. In the table there are more than 600,000 distinct CDR3 sequences, roughly 25% of which are singletons. This same sample was also taken into another study, of T cells of mothers and their children.

Sequenced input: blood. Receptors originate from a boy between 10 and 17 years old in good health.

V and J are TRBV7-9 and TRBJ2-7, with D possibly TRBD1 on 6 matching bases. V was shortened by 6 bases and J by 0 bases, with 12 bases between the two germline ends. Germline values: CDR1 SEHNR, CDR2 FQNEAQ (reference sequence). This CDR3 contains 14 residues. CDR3 sequence (DNA): TGTGCCAGCAGTTTCGGACAGCCCTCCTACGAGCAGTACTTC. It codes for CASSFGQPSYEQYF.

The rearrangement uses TRBV2 and TRBJ2-1; D is uncertain. Germline CDR1 is SNHLY and CDR2 is FYNNEI. With 6 bases removed from V and 2 bases from J, the gap between germline ends came to 8 bases. The CDR3 is 13 residues long. The CDR3 sequence is CASRGRPYNEQFF. The CDR3 DNA follows: TGTGCCAGCAGGGGAAGGCCCTACAATGAGCAGTTCTTC.

This clonotype showed up just a few times. At one boundary the junction diverges from the germline segment, which might be a read error. V usage is TRBV20-1 and J usage is TRBJ2-5; D gene ambiguous. This CDR3 comprises 11 residues. Germline CDR1 and CDR2: DFQATT and SNEGSKA (reference sequence). The CDR3 nucleotides read TGCAGTGCTCAGTTCCAAGAGACCCGGTACTTC. This translates into CSAQFQETRYF.

This clonotype was observed a few times. The genes are TRBV4-1 and TRBJ2-7; a possible D gene is TRBD1 (5 bases). There are 12 residues in the CDR3. From germline, CDR1 is MGHRA and CDR2 YSYEKL. V dropped 6 bases and J dropped 3 bases, with 9 bases sitting between them. Written as DNA, the CDR3 is TGCGCCAGCAGGGACACGAACTACGAGCAGTACTTC. This encodes CASRDTNYEQYF.

This chain uses TRBV2 with TRBJ2-7; possibly TRBD1 for D (6 bases). Trimming removed 8 bases from V and 3 bases from J, with 14 bases in between. Germline CDR1 SNHLY, CDR2 FYNNEI. This CDR3 is 13 amino acids long. CDR3 sequence reads: CASGRTVNYEQYF. The CDR3 region has the DNA TGTGCCAGCGGAAGGACAGTGAACTACGAGCAGTACTTC.

The rearrangement uses TRBV6-5 and TRBJ1-2; D is unclear. The CDR3 consists of 12 residues. V was clipped by 8 bases and J by 8 bases, with 15 bases between them. Germline V gene sequence: CDR1 MNHEY, CDR2 SVGAGI. The DNA for the CDR3 is TGTGCCAGCTTCGGTTTACTTGGGGGCTACACCTTC. As protein: CASFGLLGGYTF.